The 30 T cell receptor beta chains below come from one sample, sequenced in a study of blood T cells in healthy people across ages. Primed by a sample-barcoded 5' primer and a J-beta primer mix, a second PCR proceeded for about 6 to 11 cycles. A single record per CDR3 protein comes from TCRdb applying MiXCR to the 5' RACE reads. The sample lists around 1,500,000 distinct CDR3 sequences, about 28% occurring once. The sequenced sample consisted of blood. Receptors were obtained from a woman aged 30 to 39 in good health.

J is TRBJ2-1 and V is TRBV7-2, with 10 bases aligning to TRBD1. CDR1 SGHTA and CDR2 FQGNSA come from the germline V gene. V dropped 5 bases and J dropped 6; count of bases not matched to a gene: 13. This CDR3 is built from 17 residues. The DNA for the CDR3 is TGTGCCAGCAGCCCAAAACCTGGACAGGGGGGGATCAATGAGCAGTTCTTC. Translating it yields CASSPKPGQGGINEQFF.

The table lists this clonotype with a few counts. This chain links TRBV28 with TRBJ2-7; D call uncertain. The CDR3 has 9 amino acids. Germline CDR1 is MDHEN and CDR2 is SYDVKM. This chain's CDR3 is CIGVYEQYF. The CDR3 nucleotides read TGTATAGGCGTTTACGAGCAGTACTTC.

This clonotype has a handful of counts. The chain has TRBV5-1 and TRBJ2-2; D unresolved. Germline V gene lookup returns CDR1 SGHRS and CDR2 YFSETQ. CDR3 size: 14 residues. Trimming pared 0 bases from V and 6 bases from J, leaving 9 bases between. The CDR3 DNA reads TGCGCCAGCAGCTTGGAACAGTTGGCCGGGGAGCTGTTTTTT. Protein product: CASSLEQLAGELFF.

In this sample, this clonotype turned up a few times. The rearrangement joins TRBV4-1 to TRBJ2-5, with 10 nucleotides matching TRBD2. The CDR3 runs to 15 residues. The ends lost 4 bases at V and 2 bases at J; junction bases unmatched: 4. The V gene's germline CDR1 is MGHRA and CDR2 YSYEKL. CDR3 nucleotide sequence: TGCGCCAGCAGCCGCCAGACTAGCGGGCAAGAGACCCAGTACTTC. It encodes CASSRQTSGQETQYF.

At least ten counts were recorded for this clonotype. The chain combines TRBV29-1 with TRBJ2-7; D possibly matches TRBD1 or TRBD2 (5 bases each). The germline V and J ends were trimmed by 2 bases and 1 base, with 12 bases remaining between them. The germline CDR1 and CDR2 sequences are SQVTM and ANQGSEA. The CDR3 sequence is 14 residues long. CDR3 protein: CSVESGTSSYEQYF. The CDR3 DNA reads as TGCAGCGTTGAATCGGGGACGTCATCCTACGAGCAGTACTTC.

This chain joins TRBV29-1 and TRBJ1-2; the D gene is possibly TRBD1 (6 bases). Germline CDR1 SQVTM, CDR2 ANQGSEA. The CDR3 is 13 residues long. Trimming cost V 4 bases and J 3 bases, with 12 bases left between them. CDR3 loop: CSVGQGLYYGYTF. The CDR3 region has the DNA TGCAGCGTTGGGCAGGGGCTCTACTATGGCTACACCTTC.

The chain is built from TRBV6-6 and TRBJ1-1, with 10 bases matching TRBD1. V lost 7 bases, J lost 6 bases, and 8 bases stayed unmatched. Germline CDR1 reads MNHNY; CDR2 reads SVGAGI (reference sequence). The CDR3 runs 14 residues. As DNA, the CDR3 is TGTGCCAGCAATTATCGACAGGGGGCGGCTGAAGCTTTCTTT. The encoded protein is CASNYRQGAAEAFF.

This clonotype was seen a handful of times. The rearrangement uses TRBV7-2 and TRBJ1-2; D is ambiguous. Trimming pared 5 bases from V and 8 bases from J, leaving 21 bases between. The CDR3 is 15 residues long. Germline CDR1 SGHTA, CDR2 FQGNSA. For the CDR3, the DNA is TGTGCCAGCAGCCCGATGGGCGGCTTCTCAGGCGGCTACACCTTC. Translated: CASSPMGGFSGGYTF.

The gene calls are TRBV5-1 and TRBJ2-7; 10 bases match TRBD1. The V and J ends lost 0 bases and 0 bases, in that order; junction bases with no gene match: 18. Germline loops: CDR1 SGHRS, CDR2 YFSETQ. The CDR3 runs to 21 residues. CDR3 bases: TGCGCCAGCAGCTTGGAGGGGGCCGACAGGGGGCTTACTTCCCTCTCCTACGAGCAGTACTTC. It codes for CASSLEGADRGLTSLSYEQYF.

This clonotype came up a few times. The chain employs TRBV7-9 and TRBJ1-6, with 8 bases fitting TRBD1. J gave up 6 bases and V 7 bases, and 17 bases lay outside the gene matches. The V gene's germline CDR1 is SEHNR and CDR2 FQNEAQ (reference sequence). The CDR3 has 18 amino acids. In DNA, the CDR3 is TGTGCCAGCACCGACCGGGACAGGCAATCAACGGGTAATTCACCCCTCCACTTT. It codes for CASTDRDRQSTGNSPLHF.

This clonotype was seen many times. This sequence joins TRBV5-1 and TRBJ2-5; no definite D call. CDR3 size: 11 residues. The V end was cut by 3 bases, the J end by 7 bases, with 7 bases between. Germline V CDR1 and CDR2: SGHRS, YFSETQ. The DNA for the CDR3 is TGCGCCAGCAGCTGGACGGGGACCCAGTACTTC. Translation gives CASSWTGTQYF.

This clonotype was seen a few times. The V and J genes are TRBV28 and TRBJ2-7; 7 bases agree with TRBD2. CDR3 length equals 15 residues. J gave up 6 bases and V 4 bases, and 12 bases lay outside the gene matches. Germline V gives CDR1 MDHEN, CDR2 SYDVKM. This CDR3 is CASSSILATLSEQYF. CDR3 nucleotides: TGTGCCAGCAGTTCCATACTAGCGACTCTGTCCGAGCAGTACTTC. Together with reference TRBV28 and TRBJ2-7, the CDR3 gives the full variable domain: DVKVTQSSRYLVKRTGEKVFLECVQDMDHENMFWYRQDPGLGLRLIYFSYDVKMKEKGDIPEGYSVSREKKERFSLILESASTNQTSMYLCASSSILATLSEQYFGPGTRLTVT.

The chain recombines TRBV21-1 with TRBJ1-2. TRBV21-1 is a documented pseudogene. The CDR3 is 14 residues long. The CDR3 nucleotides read TGTGCCAGCAGCAGCCACCCATTCACCTATGGCTACACCTTC. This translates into CASSSHPFTYGYTF.

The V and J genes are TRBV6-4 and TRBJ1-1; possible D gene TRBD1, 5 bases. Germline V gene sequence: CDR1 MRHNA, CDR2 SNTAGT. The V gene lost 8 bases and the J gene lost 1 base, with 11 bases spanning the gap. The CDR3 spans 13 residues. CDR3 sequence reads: CASRRGTNTEAFF. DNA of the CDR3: TGTGCCAGCCGGCGAGGGACGAACACTGAAGCTTTCTTT.

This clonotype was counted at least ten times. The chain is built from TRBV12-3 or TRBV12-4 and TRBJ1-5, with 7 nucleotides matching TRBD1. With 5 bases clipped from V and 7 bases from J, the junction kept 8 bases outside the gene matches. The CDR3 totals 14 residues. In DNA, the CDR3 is TGTGCCAGCAGTCTGGGGACAGCTCAGCAGCCCCAGCATTTT. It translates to CASSLGTAQQPQHF.

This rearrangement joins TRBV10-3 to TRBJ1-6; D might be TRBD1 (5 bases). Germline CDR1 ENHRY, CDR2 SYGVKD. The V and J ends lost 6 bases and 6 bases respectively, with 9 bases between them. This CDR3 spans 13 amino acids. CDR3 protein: CAIRETVNSPLHF. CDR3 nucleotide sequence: TGTGCCATCAGGGAGACAGTTAATTCACCCCTCCACTTT.

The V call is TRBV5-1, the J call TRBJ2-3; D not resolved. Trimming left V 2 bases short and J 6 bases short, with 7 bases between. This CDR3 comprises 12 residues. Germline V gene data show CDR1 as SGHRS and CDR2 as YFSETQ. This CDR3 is CASSFSRDTQYF. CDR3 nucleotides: TGCGCCAGCAGCTTCTCGCGCGATACGCAGTATTTT.

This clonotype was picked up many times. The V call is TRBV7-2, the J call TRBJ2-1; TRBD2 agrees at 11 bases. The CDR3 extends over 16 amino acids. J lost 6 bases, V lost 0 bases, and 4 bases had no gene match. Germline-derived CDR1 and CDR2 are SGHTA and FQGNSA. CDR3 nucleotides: TGTGCCAGCAGCTTAGCCTCTAGCGGGGGGCCCAATGAGCAGTTCTTC. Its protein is CASSLASSGGPNEQFF.

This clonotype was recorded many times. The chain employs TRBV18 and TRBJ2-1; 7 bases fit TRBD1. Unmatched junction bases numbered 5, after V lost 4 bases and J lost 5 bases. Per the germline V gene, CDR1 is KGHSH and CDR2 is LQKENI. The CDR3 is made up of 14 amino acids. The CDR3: CASSRDRDNNEQFF. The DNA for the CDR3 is TGTGCCAGCTCACGGGACAGAGACAACAATGAGCAGTTCTTC.

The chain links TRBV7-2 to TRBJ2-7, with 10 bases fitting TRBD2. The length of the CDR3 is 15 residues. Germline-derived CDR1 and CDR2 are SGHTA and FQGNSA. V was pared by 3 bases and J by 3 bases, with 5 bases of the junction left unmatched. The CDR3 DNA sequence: TGTGCCAGCAGCTTTAGCGGGAGGAACAACTACGAGCAGTACTTC. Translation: CASSFSGRNNYEQYF.

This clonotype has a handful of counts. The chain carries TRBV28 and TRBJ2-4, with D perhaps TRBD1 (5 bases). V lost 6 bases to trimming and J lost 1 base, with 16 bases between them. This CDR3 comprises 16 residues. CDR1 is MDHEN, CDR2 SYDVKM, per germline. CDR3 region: CASSRRQTGAKNIQYF. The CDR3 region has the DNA TGTGCCAGCAGCCGAAGACAGACCGGGGCCAAAAACATTCAGTACTTC.

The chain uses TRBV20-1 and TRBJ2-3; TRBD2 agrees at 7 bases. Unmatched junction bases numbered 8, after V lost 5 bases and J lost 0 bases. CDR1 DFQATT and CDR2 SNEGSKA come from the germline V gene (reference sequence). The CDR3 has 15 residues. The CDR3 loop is CSAHLPGLSTDTQYF. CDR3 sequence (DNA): TGCAGTGCTCACCTACCGGGACTAAGCACAGATACGCAGTATTTT.

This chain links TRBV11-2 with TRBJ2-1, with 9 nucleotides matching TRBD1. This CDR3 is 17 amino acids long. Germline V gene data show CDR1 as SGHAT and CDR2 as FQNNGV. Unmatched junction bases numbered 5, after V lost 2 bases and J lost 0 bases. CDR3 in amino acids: CASSLFWTGDSYNEQFF. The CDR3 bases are TGTGCCAGCAGCTTATTCTGGACAGGGGACTCCTACAATGAGCAGTTCTTC.

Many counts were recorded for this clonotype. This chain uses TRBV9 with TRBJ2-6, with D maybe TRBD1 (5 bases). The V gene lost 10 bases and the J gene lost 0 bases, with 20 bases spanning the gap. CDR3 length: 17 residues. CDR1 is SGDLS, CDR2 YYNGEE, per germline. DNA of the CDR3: TGTGCCTCTACGAAGCAGGGATTATCCTCTGGGGCCAACGTCCTGACTTTC. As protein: CASTKQGLSSGANVLTF.

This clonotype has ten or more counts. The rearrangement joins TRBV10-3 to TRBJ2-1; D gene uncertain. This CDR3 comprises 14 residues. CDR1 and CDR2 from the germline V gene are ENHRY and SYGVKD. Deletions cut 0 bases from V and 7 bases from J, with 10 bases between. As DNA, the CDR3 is TGTGCCATCAGTGAGTCCGCAGCCTTGAATGAGCAGTTCTTC. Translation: CAISESAALNEQFF.

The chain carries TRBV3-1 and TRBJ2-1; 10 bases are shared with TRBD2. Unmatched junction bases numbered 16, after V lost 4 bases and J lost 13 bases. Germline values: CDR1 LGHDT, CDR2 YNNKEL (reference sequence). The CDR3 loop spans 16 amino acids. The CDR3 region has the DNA TGTGCCAGCAGCCCCGAACTAGCGGGGCCCCAAGAGACCCAGTTCTTC. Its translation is CASSPELAGPQETQFF.

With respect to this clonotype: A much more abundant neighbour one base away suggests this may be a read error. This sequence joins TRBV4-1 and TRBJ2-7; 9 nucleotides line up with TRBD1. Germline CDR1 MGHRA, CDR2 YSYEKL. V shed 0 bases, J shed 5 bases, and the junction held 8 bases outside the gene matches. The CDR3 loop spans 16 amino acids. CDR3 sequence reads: CASSQEPGQGNHEQYF. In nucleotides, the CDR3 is TGCGCCAGCAGCCAAGAGCCCGGACAGGGGAACCACGAGCAGTACTTC.

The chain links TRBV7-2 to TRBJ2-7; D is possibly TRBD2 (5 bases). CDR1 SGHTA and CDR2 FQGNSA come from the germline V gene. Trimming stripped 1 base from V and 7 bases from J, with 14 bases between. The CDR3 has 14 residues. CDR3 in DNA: TGTGCCAGCAGCTTAGGCCCCTCGGGAAGGGAGCAGTACTTC. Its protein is CASSLGPSGREQYF.

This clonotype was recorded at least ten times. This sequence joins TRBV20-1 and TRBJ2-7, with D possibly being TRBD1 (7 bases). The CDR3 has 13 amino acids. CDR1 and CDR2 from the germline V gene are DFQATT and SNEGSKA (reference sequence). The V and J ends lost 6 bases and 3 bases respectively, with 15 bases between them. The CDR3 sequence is CSARGTVYYEQYF. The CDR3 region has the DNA TGCAGTGCCCGCGGGACAGTCTACTACGAGCAGTACTTC.

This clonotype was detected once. Here the CDR3 DNA reads TGTGCCAGCAGACCTCGAGCGGGAGGGGCCGGGGAGCTGTTTTTT. It yields the protein CASRPRAGGAGELFF. This chain joins TRBV6-2 or TRBV6-3 and TRBJ2-2; 10 positions match TRBD2. CDR1 and CDR2 from the germline V gene are MNHEY and SVGEGT. The J segment lost 6 bases and the V segment lost 6 bases, leaving 7 bases of the junction unmatched. The CDR3 is 15 amino acids.